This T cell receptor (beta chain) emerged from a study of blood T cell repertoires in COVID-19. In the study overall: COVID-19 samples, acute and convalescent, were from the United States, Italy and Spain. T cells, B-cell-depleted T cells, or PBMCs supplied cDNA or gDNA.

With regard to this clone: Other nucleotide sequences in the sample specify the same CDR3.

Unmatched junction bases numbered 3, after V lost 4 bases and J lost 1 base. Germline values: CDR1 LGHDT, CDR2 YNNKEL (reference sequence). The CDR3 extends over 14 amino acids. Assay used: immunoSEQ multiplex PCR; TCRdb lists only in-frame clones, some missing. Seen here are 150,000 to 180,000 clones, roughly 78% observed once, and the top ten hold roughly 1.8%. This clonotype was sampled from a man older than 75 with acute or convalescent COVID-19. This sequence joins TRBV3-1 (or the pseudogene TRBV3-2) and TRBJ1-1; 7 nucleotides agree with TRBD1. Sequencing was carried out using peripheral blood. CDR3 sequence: CASSLQGGNTEAFF. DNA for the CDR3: TGTGCCAGCAGCCTTCAGGGGGGGAACACTGAAGCTTTCTTT.